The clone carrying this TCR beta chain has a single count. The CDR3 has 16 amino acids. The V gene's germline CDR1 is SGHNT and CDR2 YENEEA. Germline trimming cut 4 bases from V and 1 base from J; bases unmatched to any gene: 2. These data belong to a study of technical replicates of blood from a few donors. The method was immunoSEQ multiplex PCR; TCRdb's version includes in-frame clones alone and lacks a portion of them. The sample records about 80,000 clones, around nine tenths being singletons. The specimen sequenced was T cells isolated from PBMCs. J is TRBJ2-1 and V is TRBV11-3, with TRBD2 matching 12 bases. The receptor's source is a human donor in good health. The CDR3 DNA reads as TGTGCCAGCAGCTATGGACTAGCGGGGTCCTACAATGAGCAGTTCTTC. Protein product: CASSYGLAGSYNEQFF.